This T cell receptor beta chain was recorded in a study of CD8+CD57+ T cells in acquired aplastic anemia. Profiling of TCR beta VDJ combinations and CDR3 sequences used genomic DNA as template. TCRdb called the reads again in MiXCR, with one record for every CDR3 protein. The sample consists of about 210,000 distinct CDR3 sequences, over 60% of them appearing once. This clonotype has just a few counts. Germline CDR1 and CDR2: SEHNR and FQNEAQ (reference sequence). This CDR3 contains 14 residues. Trimming removed 6 bases at V and 5 bases at J, with 14 bases between. The chain has TRBV7-9 and TRBJ2-1, with D possibly matching TRBD1 (6 bases). The TCR originated in a human donor in good health. The sequenced sample consisted of sorted CD4+, CD8+, or CD8+CD57+ T cells (not recorded which) from PBMCs. The CDR3 DNA follows: TGTGCCAGCAGGATACCAGGGGCCCACAATGAGCAGTTCTTC. This gives the protein CASRIPGAHNEQFF.